This T cell receptor (delta chain) was sequenced during a study of γδ T cells in repeated Plasmodium falciparum infection. Gammadelta T cells were flow-sorted from PBMC into Vgamma9/Vdelta2+ and Vdelta2-negative populations for bulk analysis. Study-wide findings and caveats: Vdelta2-negative gammadelta repertoires appeared less diverse and less shared in Malian than Australian children. One small rural Malian village, predominantly a single ethnic group, supplied the cohort.

TCRdb redid the clone calls on the multiplex PCR reads with CATT. The top ten clones hold more than 7% of a sample with roughly 86,000 delta-chain clones, about 1.5% of them seen once. Per germline, CDR1 TVYSNPD and CDR2 GDNSRS (reference sequence). V was pared by 5 bases and J by 5 bases, with 18 bases of the junction left unmatched. The length of the CDR3 is 16 residues. This clone occurred many times. Its specificity is unknown. A far larger clone is just one base off, so this is likely a read error. The same CDR3 also results from other DNA sequences found in this sample. This clonotype was sampled from a pool of human donors (malaria-infected and uninfected, not separated). The gene calls are TRDV3 and TRDJ1, with 9 bases matching TRDD3. The sequenced sample consisted of gamma-delta T cells from blood. The CDR3 spells CAVFGLRGDTLDKLIF. Written as DNA, the CDR3 is TGTGCCGTTTTTGGACTTCGGGGGGATACTCTTGATAAACTCATCTTT.